Following are 19 T cell receptor beta chains from one sample sequenced in a study of cytomegalovirus exposure and HLA in healthy donors. The assay was immunoSEQ multiplex PCR, and TCRdb's table has in-frame clones only and misses some. This sample has some 200,000 clones; over 80% occur once, and the top ten carry roughly 1%. The sample was PBMCs. These receptors all stem from a young woman in good health and CMV-seronegative.

The chain is built from TRBV30 and TRBJ1-2, with D hard to call. The CDR3 totals 13 residues. V was shortened by 3 bases and J by 0 bases, with 8 bases between the two germline ends. Germline CDR1 and CDR2: GTSNPN and SVGIG (reference sequence). As DNA, the CDR3 is TGTGCCTGGAGCGCGACTGCTAACTATGGCTACACCTTC. It specifies CAWSATANYGYTF.

The chain recombines TRBV11-2 with TRBJ1-5; no firm D call. The CDR3 sequence is 16 residues long. The V gene lost 0 bases and the J gene lost 0 bases, with 9 bases spanning the gap. Germline V gene lookup returns CDR1 SGHAT and CDR2 FQNNGV. CDR3 nucleotide sequence: TGTGCCAGCAGCTTAGATCGTAGATATAGCAATCAGCCCCAGCATTTT. This sequence encodes CASSLDRRYSNQPQHF.

The chain is built from TRBV19 and TRBJ2-1; D perhaps matches TRBD2 (5 bases). CDR1 is LNHDA, CDR2 SQIVND, per germline (reference sequence). This CDR3 is 12 amino acids long. Deletions cut 3 bases from V and 9 bases from J, with 9 bases between. CDR3 region: CASSILRGEQFF. CDR3 nucleotides: TGTGCCAGTAGTATTCTTCGGGGTGAGCAGTTCTTC.

The CDR3 region has the DNA TGTGCCAGCAGCTTAGGGGCAGGGGGCCATCAGCCCCAGCATTTT. Translating gives CASSLGAGGHQPQHF. The chain employs TRBV11-2 and TRBJ1-5, with 8 bases identical to TRBD1. This CDR3 has 15 residues. The junction had 4 bases not matched to a gene; V was cut back by 1 base and J by 5 bases. Germline lookup yields CDR1 SGHAT and CDR2 FQNNGV.

This clone was found once. The chain uses TRBV5-1 and TRBJ2-4, with D maybe TRBD2 (6 bases). Trimming stripped 0 bases from V and 0 bases from J, with 25 bases between. This CDR3 spans 21 amino acids. CDR1 is SGHRS and CDR2 is YFSETQ in the germline V gene. The CDR3 protein is CASSLAPQTGGISPAKNIQYF. CDR3 DNA sequence: TGCGCCAGCAGCTTGGCGCCTCAGACCGGGGGAATTTCACCAGCCAAAAACATTCAGTACTTC.

This clone appeared a few times. The CDR3 nucleotides read TGCGCCAGCAGGGGGGCCGATAATTCACCCCTCCACTTT. It codes for CASRGADNSPLHF. This rearrangement joins TRBV10-2 to TRBJ1-6, with D perhaps matching TRBD1 (6 bases). Germline CDR1 reads WSHSY; CDR2 reads SAAADI. CDR3 length equals 13 residues. V lost 6 bases and J lost 5, with 8 bases in between.

V is TRBV7-9 and J is TRBJ2-7, with 11 bases lining up with TRBD2. The CDR3 length is 17 residues. Germline CDR1 is SEHNR and CDR2 is FQNEAQ (reference sequence). Germline trimming cut 2 bases from V and 4 bases from J; bases unmatched to any gene: 10. In DNA, the CDR3 is TGTGCCAGCAGCTTAACTCCGGTTAGCGGGAGGGCGTACGAGCAGTACTTC. Translated, it gives CASSLTPVSGRAYEQYF.

J is TRBJ1-2 and V is TRBV5-1; D uncertain. The V end was cut by 1 base, the J end by 1 base, with 17 bases between. CDR1 and CDR2 from the germline V gene are SGHRS and YFSETQ. CDR3 length: 17 amino acids. The CDR3 reads CASSLRREGFINYGYTF. The DNA of the CDR3 is TGCGCCAGCAGCTTGCGCCGGGAAGGCTTCATTAACTATGGCTACACCTTC.

This chain links TRBV5-6 with TRBJ2-7; a possible D gene is TRBD2 (6 bases). Germline assignment: CDR1 SGHDT and CDR2 YYEEEE. Trimming pared 4 bases from V and 0 bases from J, leaving 17 bases between. This CDR3 has 16 residues. This chain's CDR3 is CASSHLSGLSSYEQYF. CDR3 coding DNA: TGTGCCAGCAGCCACTTAAGCGGGCTGAGCTCCTACGAGCAGTACTTC. Together with reference TRBV5-6 and TRBJ2-7, the CDR3 gives the full variable domain: DAGVTQSPTHLIKTRGQQVTLRCSPKSGHDTVSWYQQALGQGPQFIFQYYEEEERQRGNFPDRFSGHQFPNYSSELNVNALLLGDSALYLCASSHLSGLSSYEQYFGPGTRLTVT.

The chain links TRBV6-4 to TRBJ2-7, with TRBD2 identical over 11 bases. The CDR3 contains 14 residues. The germline V gene has CDR1 MRHNA and CDR2 SNTAGT. V trimming: 6 bases; J trimming: 3 bases; junction bases outside the gene matches: 4. The CDR3 loop is CASSFTSGSYEQYF. In DNA, the CDR3 is TGTGCCAGCAGCTTCACTAGCGGGAGCTACGAGCAGTACTTC.

J is TRBJ1-1 and V is TRBV13, with 8 bases that match TRBD1. Germline V gene lookup returns CDR1 PRHDT and CDR2 FYEKMQ (reference sequence). The CDR3 is 13 amino acids. J lost 7 bases, V lost 3 bases, and 4 bases had no gene match. The CDR3 loop reads CASSFRGRNEAFF. The CDR3 DNA follows: TGTGCCAGCAGCTTCAGGGGGCGGAATGAAGCTTTCTTT.

The chain combines TRBV6-1 with TRBJ2-5, with D maybe TRBD1 (6 bases). Trimming stripped 9 bases from V and 5 bases from J, with 16 bases between. The CDR3 runs to 13 residues. Germline V gene lookup returns CDR1 MNHNS and CDR2 SASEGT. The CDR3 is CARLVDSRETQYF. CDR3 nucleotides: TGTGCCAGGCTAGTGGACAGCCGGGAGACCCAGTACTTC.

V gene TRBV28 combines with J gene TRBJ2-1; 7 nucleotides match TRBD2. Trimming at V came to 3 bases and at J to 2 bases, leaving 4 bases not matched to a gene. This CDR3 has 15 amino acids. Per germline, CDR1 MDHEN and CDR2 SYDVKM. Written as DNA, the CDR3 is TGTGCCAGCAGTTTGGGCGGGAGTACCTACAATGAGCAGTTCTTC. It codes for CASSLGGSTYNEQFF.

A single count supports this clone. The chain carries TRBV29-1 and TRBJ2-1; 8 bases align to TRBD2. Germline CDR1 reads SQVTM; CDR2 reads ANQGSEA. CDR3 size: 18 residues. V shed 1 base and J 1 base; nucleotides not matched to a gene: 12. The CDR3 region has the DNA TGCAGCGTTGAAGGGGTCGGTGGCGGGAGGCTTTCCTACAATGAGCAGTTCTTC. Its translation: CSVEGVGGGRLSYNEQFF.

The chain employs TRBV21-1 and TRBJ2-5; TRBD1 is the table's D call, not checked against the DNA. TRBV21-1 corresponds to a pseudogene. This CDR3 is 13 amino acids long. This chain's CDR3 is CASSKAPKETQYF. The CDR3 DNA is TGTGCCAGCAGCAAGGCACCGAAAGAGACCCAGTACTTC.

DNA of the CDR3: TGTGCCAGCAGCCCACGGGACAGCCAAGAGACCCAGTACTTC. Its translation is CASSPRDSQETQYF. The rearrangement joins TRBV7-8 to TRBJ2-5; TRBD1 matches 7 bases. Trimming took 5 bases from V and 1 from J; bases not matched to a gene: 4. The CDR3 loop spans 14 amino acids. Germline V gene sequence: CDR1 SGHVS, CDR2 FQNEAQ.

J is TRBJ2-5 and V is TRBV9; D remains unclear. Germline V gene data show CDR1 as SGDLS and CDR2 as YYNGEE. V was shortened by 0 bases and J by 4 bases, with 7 bases between the two germline ends. The CDR3 consists of 13 residues. The CDR3 region is CASSVGQLETQYF. In DNA form, the CDR3 reads TGTGCCAGCAGCGTAGGACAATTAGAGACCCAGTACTTC.

This chain uses TRBV5-4 with TRBJ2-7; 7 nucleotides align to TRBD2. The CDR3 covers 15 residues. The germline V gene has CDR1 SGHNT and CDR2 YYREEE (reference sequence). After removal of 0 bases from V and 0 bases from J, the junction contained 3 bases not matched to a gene. CDR3 region: CASSLVSGPSYEQYF. The CDR3 nucleotides read TGTGCCAGCAGCTTGGTTAGCGGGCCCTCCTACGAGCAGTACTTC.

The J gene is TRBJ2-2, the V gene TRBV6-5; 8 bases are shared with TRBD1. Germline V lookup: CDR1 MNHEY, CDR2 SVGAGI. This CDR3 is 14 amino acids long. V shed 7 bases and J 6 bases; nucleotides not matched to a gene: 7. The CDR3 bases are TGTGCCAGCATGACAGGGGTTCAGTCCGGGGAGCTGTTTTTT. It codes for CASMTGVQSGELFF.